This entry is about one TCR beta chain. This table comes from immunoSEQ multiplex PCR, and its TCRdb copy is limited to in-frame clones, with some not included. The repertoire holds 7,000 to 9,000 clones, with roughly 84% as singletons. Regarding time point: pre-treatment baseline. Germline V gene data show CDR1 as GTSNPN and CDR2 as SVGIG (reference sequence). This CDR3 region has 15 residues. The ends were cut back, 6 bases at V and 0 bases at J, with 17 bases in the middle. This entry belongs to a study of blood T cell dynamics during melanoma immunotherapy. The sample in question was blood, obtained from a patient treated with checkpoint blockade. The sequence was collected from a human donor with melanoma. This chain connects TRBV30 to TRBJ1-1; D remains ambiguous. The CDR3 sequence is CACYTWGYMNTEAFF. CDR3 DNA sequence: TGTGCCTGCTATACGTGGGGTTACATGAACACTGAAGCTTTCTTT.